These 18 T cell receptor beta chains were all obtained from the same sample, sequenced in a study of blood T cell repertoires in COVID-19. Here immunoSEQ multiplex PCR was the method, and the copy in TCRdb shows in-frame clones only, minus some. The sample shows hundreds of thousands of clones, 88% of them seen only once. What was sequenced was PBMCs or T cells enriched from blood (not recorded which). These receptors were taken from a woman aged 60-75 years in a cohort exposed to, infected with or recovered from COVID-19 (not recorded which).

V is TRBV27 and J is TRBJ2-3; D remains unclear. The germline V and J ends were trimmed by 2 bases and 0 bases, with 6 bases remaining between them. Per the germline V gene, CDR1 is MNHEY and CDR2 is SMNVEV (reference sequence). There are 14 residues in the CDR3. CDR3 nucleotides: TGTGCCAGCAGTTTAGAGACTAGCACAGATACGCAGTATTTT. It specifies CASSLETSTDTQYF.

The CDR3 sequence is CASSLEGRDQETQYF. DNA of the CDR3: TGCGCCAGCAGCTTGGAAGGGAGAGACCAAGAGACCCAGTACTTC. J is TRBJ2-5 and V is TRBV5-1, with D maybe TRBD2 (5 bases). Germline CDR1 SGHRS, CDR2 YFSETQ. Trimming took 0 bases from V and 0 from J, leaving 9 bases between them. This CDR3 contains 15 residues.

V usage is TRBV6-5 and J usage is TRBJ2-7; TRBD1 matches at 11 bases. V lost 0 bases to trimming and J lost 2 bases; unmatched junction nucleotides: 0. The length of the CDR3 is 15 residues. Germline V gives CDR1 MNHEY, CDR2 SVGAGI. The CDR3 DNA sequence: TGTGCCAGCAGTTACTCGGGACAGGGGGCCTACGAGCAGTACTTC. Its protein product is CASSYSGQGAYEQYF.

V gene TRBV9 combines with J gene TRBJ1-1; tentative D call: TRBD1 (6 bases). Trimming removed 3 bases from V and 1 base from J, with 13 bases in between. There are 15 residues in the CDR3. Per germline, CDR1 SGDLS and CDR2 YYNGEE. CDR3 residues: CASSGSGQRNTEAFF. CDR3 in DNA: TGTGCCAGCAGCGGCTCGGGACAACGGAACACTGAAGCTTTCTTT.

This clone has just a few counts. The chain has TRBV14 and TRBJ2-7; TRBD2 matches 7 bases. The V gene's germline CDR1 is SGHDN and CDR2 FVKESK. The CDR3 runs 15 residues. After removal of 0 bases from V and 4 bases from J, the junction contained 6 bases not matched to a gene. This CDR3 is CASSQESAGEYEQYF. In DNA form, the CDR3 reads TGTGCCAGCAGCCAAGAGTCCGCGGGAGAGTACGAGCAGTACTTC.

The gene calls are TRBV4-1 and TRBJ1-5, with TRBD1 identical over 7 bases. The CDR3 contains 15 residues. From germline, CDR1 is MGHRA and CDR2 YSYEKL. The junction had 7 bases not matched to a gene; V was cut back by 2 bases and J by 6 bases. CDR3 amino acids: CASSQSHRGGQPQHF. CDR3 DNA sequence: TGCGCCAGCAGCCAAAGCCACAGGGGCGGTCAGCCCCAGCATTTT.

This clone came up once. The chain links TRBV27 to TRBJ2-1; TRBD1 matches 9 bases. J lost 9 bases, V lost 4 bases, and 16 bases had no gene match. This CDR3 is built from 17 residues. CDR1 MNHEY and CDR2 SMNVEV come from the germline V gene (reference sequence). CDR3 nucleotide sequence: TGTGCCAGCAGTTGCCAGTGGAGGGACAGGGTGAGTTGTGAGCAGTTCTTC. Translation: CASSCQWRDRVSCEQFF.

The rearrangement uses TRBV28 and TRBJ1-1; D is unclear. The CDR3 totals 15 residues. V was cut by 6 bases and J by 8 bases, with 22 bases left in between. The V gene's germline CDR1 is MDHEN and CDR2 SYDVKM. The chain's CDR3 is CASSPHRTSRGEAFF. The CDR3 DNA reads TGTGCCAGCAGCCCGCATCGTACCTCTCGAGGGGAAGCTTTCTTT.

The chain uses TRBV2 and TRBJ2-7; TRBD1 agrees at 8 bases. The CDR3 spans 14 residues. J gave up 4 bases and V 6 bases, and 8 bases lay outside the gene matches. Germline V gene sequence: CDR1 SNHLY, CDR2 FYNNEI. Here the CDR3 reads CASREDRVVYEQYF. The CDR3 coding sequence is TGTGCCAGCAGGGAGGACAGGGTGGTTTACGAGCAGTACTTC.

The genes are TRBV7-9 and TRBJ2-1, with a weak D call TRBD2 (5 bases). Trimming shortened V by 2 bases and J by 6 bases, and 5 bases separated the two germline ends. The CDR3 has 12 amino acids. In germline, CDR1 is SEHNR, CDR2 FQNEAQ (reference sequence). For the CDR3, the DNA is TGTGCCAGCAGCTTAAGCGGCAATGAGCAGTTCTTC. It encodes CASSLSGNEQFF.

DNA for the CDR3: TGTGCCAGCAGCCCTCTATTAAGACTAGCGGGAGGGCTTGGGGGCAATGAGCAGTTCTTC. Its protein product is CASSPLLRLAGGLGGNEQFF. The V gene is TRBV5-4, the J gene TRBJ2-1; 14 bases match TRBD2. The CDR3 runs to 20 residues. Germline CDR1 reads SGHNT; CDR2 reads YYREEE (reference sequence). The V and J ends lost 4 bases and 6 bases, in that order; junction bases with no gene match: 18. Looking up the rest from reference TRBV5-4 and TRBJ2-1 gives the full variable domain: ETGVTQSPTHLIKTRGQQVTLRCSSQSGHNTVSWYQQALGQGPQFIFQYYREEENGRGNFPPRFSGLQFPNYSSELNVNALELDDSALYLCASSPLLRLAGGLGGNEQFFGPGTRLTVL.

The V gene is TRBV6-5, the J gene TRBJ2-2; possible D gene TRBD2, 6 bases. Germline CDR1 MNHEY, CDR2 SVGAGI. CDR3 length equals 14 residues. The V and J ends lost 5 bases and 4 bases respectively, with 11 bases between them. The chain's CDR3 is CASSTRGITGELFF. DNA of the CDR3: TGTGCCAGCAGTACTCGGGGGATCACCGGGGAGCTGTTTTTT.

The V gene is TRBV13, the J gene TRBJ1-1, with no clear D. Trimming stripped 1 base from V and 8 bases from J, with 11 bases between. The CDR3 sequence is 13 residues long. Germline CDR1 is PRHDT and CDR2 is FYEKMQ (reference sequence). CDR3 DNA: TGTGCCAGCAGCTTAGCTGGCCTGTCCGAAGCTTTCTTT. Translating it yields CASSLAGLSEAFF.

This clone was observed a few times. V is TRBV7-8 and J is TRBJ2-3; D is undetermined. Trimming stripped 1 base from V and 5 bases from J, with 4 bases between. Germline V gives CDR1 SGHVS, CDR2 FQNEAQ. This CDR3 spans 12 amino acids. CDR3 DNA: TGTGCCAGCAGCTTAGTCGGAGATACGCAGTATTTT. Its translation: CASSLVGDTQYF.

This rearrangement joins TRBV6-5 to TRBJ1-2; the match to TRBD1 covers 8 bases. Per germline, CDR1 MNHEY and CDR2 SVGAGI. J gave up 4 bases and V 3 bases, and 4 bases lay outside the gene matches. CDR3 size: 14 residues. CDR3 DNA sequence: TGTGCCAGCAGTTATATGGGACAGGTCTATGGCTACACCTTC. This sequence encodes CASSYMGQVYGYTF.

This clone was detected only a few times. This sequence joins TRBV2 and TRBJ2-5, with TRBD2 identical over 8 bases. J was trimmed by 4 bases and V by 7 bases; bases with no gene match: 14. The CDR3 length is 16 residues. Germline CDR1 SNHLY, CDR2 FYNNEI. For the CDR3, the DNA is TGTGCCAGCATCCCCACCACCGGGACTAGGCTAGAGACCCAGTACTTC. Its protein is CASIPTTGTRLETQYF. The whole variable domain, filled in from reference TRBV2 and TRBJ2-5, reads EPEVTQTPSHQVTQMGQEVILRCVPISNHLYFYWYRQILGQKVEFLVSFYNNEISEKSEIFDDQFSVERPDGSNFTLKIRSTKLEDSAMYFCASIPTTGTRLETQYFGPGTRLLVL.

The J gene is TRBJ1-1, the V gene TRBV9, with D unclear. This CDR3 is built from 13 residues. Germline lookup yields CDR1 SGDLS and CDR2 YYNGEE. The ends were cut back, 6 bases at V and 3 bases at J, with 12 bases in the middle. The CDR3: CASNGEEDTEAFF. DNA of the CDR3: TGTGCCAGCAACGGGGAGGAGGACACTGAAGCTTTCTTT.

The V call is TRBV18, the J call TRBJ2-7, with TRBD1 matching over 7 bases. Germline V CDR1 and CDR2: KGHSH, LQKENI. The CDR3 covers 14 residues. Trimming removed 0 bases from V and 9 bases from J; junction bases left unmatched: 8. The CDR3 DNA follows: TGTGCCAGCTCACCACCGACCGACAGGGATGGGCAGTACTTC. It is translated as CASSPPTDRDGQYF.